This T cell receptor (beta chain) is drawn from a study of CXCR3-negative and CXCR3-positive naive CD8 T cells. Study results and caveats: Fresh PBMCs went into most assays, and CXCR3 expression partly declined after cryopreservation. CXCR3-positive naive cells carried more hydrophobic TRB CDR3s than CXCR3-negative naive cells did.

Frequency places this clonotype as medium-sized. Its antigen is still unknown. With a few hundred thousand cells each, the CD8+ T cell subsets were individually sorted in triplicate. Naive CD8+ T cells were CD45RO-CCR7+CD27+CD95-. TRB cDNA was prepared as libraries by UMI-labeled 5' RACE. TCRdb reworked the 5' RACE reads into one entry per CDR3 protein, no DNA. The sample totals about 39,000 distinct CDR3 sequences. The sequence was collected from a human donor in good health. Some clones in this sample may be carry-over from other donors' samples. Sequencing was carried out using naive CXCR3- CD8+ T cells from blood. As to subset: CD45RO-CCR7+CD27+CD95- naive CD8+ T cells lacking CXCR3 (TNR3-).

The CDR3 here is CASSQARGQATYEQYF. V usage is TRBV4-3 and J usage is TRBJ2-7; TCRdb selects TRBD1, and the lack of DNA leaves this call unchecked. CDR3 length equals 16 residues. In germline, CDR1 is LGHNA, CDR2 YSLEER.